Listed below are T cell receptor beta chains from one sample, sequenced in a study of vaccination effects on CD4 cells after COVID-19. Their antigens are not known. Here immunoSEQ multiplex PCR was the method, and the copy in TCRdb shows in-frame clones only, minus some. The sample includes some 15,000 clones, approximately 82% of them seen just once. The sample consisted of CD4+ T cells from PBMCs cultured with HCoV-229E spike peptides, taken before COVID-19 vaccination. The receptors derive from a human donor who received a COVID-19 vaccine. CDR3s include the opening cysteine and the closing phenylalanine or tryptophan. A D gene is named only where the DNA matches it firmly. Clone size is shown for a subset of rows, as once, few, many or a class of expanded clone.

>NA|NA|TRBV6-2/TRBV6-3|TRBJ2-1
TGTGCCAGCAGTCGCTACGGCACTGAGCAGTTCTTC
CASSRYGTEQFF
>NA|TRBD2|TRBV29-1|TRBJ2-1
TGCAGCGTTCAAAGACTAGCGAGCTACAATGAGCAGTTCTTC
CSVQRLASYNEQFF
>NA|NA|TRBV5-6|TRBJ2-3
TGTGCCAGCGCCCAGGGTAGGAGGGGAGATACGCAGTATTTT
CASAQGRRGDTQYF
>few|NA|TRBV30|TRBJ1-2
TGTGCCTGGTACAGGGACGGCTACACCTTC
CAWYRDGYTF
>NA|NA|TRBV20-1|TRBJ1-4
TGCAGTGCTAGTACGACGGTTTTGGGTAATGAAAAACTGTTTTTT
CSASTTVLGNEKLFF
>NA|NA|TRBV18|TRBJ2-2
TGTGCCAGCTCACCGTGGGTCCGGGCCGACACCGGGGAGCTGTTTTTT
CASSPWVRADTGELFF
>NA|TRBD1|TRBV28|TRBJ2-2
TGTGCCAGCAGTGGGACAGCCAGAACCGGGGAGCTGTTTTTT
CASSGTARTGELFF
>NA|TRBD1|TRBV4-1|TRBJ1-3
TGCGCCAGCAGCCAAGAGACGACAGGGGCCTCTGGAAACACCATATATTTT
CASSQETTGASGNTIYF
>few|NA|TRBV5-1|TRBJ2-3
TGCGCCAGCAGCTCTCGACTAGTAACAGATACGCAGTATTTT
CASSSRLVTDTQYF
>once|TRBD1|TRBV24-1|TRBJ2-3
TGTGCCACCACCCCCGGGGGACAGGATGGGGATACGCAGTATTTT
CATTPGGQDGDTQYF
>NA|NA|TRBV19|TRBJ2-6
TGTGCCAGTAGTTTTTCCTCTGGGGCCAACGTCCTGACTTTC
CASSFSSGANVLTF
>NA|NA|TRBV6-5|TRBJ2-5
TGTGCCAGCAGGAAGTGGGGGGGGGCGCTCGAGACCCAGTACTTC
CASRKWGGALETQYF
>NA|NA|TRBV6-6|TRBJ1-2
TGTGCCAGCAGTTACTCGGCAGGGAACAATGGCTACACCTTC
CASSYSAGNNGYTF
>NA|NA|TRBV12-3/TRBV12-4|TRBJ1-1
TGTGCCAGCAGTTTGGCGGAGGGCTCTGAAGCTTTCTTT
CASSLAEGSEAFF
>NA|NA|TRBV7-7|TRBJ2-5
TGTGCTAGCAGCGCTGCACCAGCGGAGACCCAGTACTTC
CASSAAPAETQYF
>NA|TRBD2|TRBV5-1|TRBJ2-7
TGCGCCAGCAGCTTGGCCGGGTTAGCGGGGGGGACCGTGAAGCAGTACTTC
CASSLAGLAGGTVKQYF
>NA|NA|TRBV27|TRBJ1-1
TGTGCCAGCAGTTTGTCCGGGACCGCGAACACTGAAGCTTTCTTT
CASSLSGTANTEAFF
>few|NA|TRBV3-1/TRBV3-2|TRBJ1-6
TGTGCCAGCAGCCAATTGCGAGGGGAGAATAATTCACCCCTCCACTTT
CASSQLRGENNSPLHF
>NA|TRBD1|TRBV2|TRBJ2-7
TGTGCCAGCCGGGACAGAGGATACGAGCAGTACTTC
CASRDRGYEQYF
>NA|TRBD2|TRBV5-1|TRBJ2-4
TGCGCCAGCAGCTTGGGGCCTAGCGGGAGTGGGAACATTCAGTACTTC
CASSLGPSGSGNIQYF
>NA|NA|TRBV5-1|TRBJ1-4
TGCGCCAGCAGCTTCCAGGGCATAGGCGAAAAACTGTTTTTT
CASSFQGIGEKLFF
>NA|TRBD1|TRBV7-6|TRBJ1-1
TGTGCCAGCGGCAGGGGGCGAAACACTGAAGCTTTCTTT
CASGRGRNTEAFF
>NA|NA|TRBV28|TRBJ2-2
TGTGCCAGCAAAATCATAGGGGACACCGGGGAGCTGTTTTTT
CASKIIGDTGELFF
>NA|TRBD1|TRBV19|TRBJ1-5
TGTGCCAGTAGGGACAGGGGCCATCAGCCCCAGCATTTT
CASRDRGHQPQHF
>NA|TRBD2|TRBV25-1|TRBJ2-5
TGTGCCAGCAGTGTACTAGCGGCCGGGGAGACCCAGTACTTC
CASSVLAAGETQYF
>NA|NA|TRBV9|TRBJ2-3
TGTGCCAGCAGCGAACCGCGCGATACGCAGTATTTT
CASSEPRDTQYF
>NA|NA|TRBV28|TRBJ2-4
TGTGCCAGCGGATCGACGAGGAACATTCAGTACTTC
CASGSTRNIQYF
>NA|NA|TRBV6-1|TRBJ1-6
TGTGCCAGCAGTGAAGCGGACGGGGCCGGGTCACCCCTCCACTTT
CASSEADGAGSPLHF
>NA|NA|TRBV28|TRBJ1-1
TGTGCCAGCCTCTCTGGGGGGTCTCGCACTGAAGCTTTCTTT
CASLSGGSRTEAFF